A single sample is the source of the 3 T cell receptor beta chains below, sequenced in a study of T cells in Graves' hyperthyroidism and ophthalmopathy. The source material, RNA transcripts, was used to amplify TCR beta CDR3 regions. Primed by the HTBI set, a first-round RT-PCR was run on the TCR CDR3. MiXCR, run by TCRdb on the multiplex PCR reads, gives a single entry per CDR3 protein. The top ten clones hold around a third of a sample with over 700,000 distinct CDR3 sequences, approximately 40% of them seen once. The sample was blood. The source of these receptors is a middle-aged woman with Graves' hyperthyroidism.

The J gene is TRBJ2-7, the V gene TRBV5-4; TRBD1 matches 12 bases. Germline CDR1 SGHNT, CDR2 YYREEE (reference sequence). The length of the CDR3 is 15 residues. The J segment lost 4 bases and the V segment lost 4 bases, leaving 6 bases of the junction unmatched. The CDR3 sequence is CASSRGTGGFYEQYF. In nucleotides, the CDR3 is TGTGCCAGCAGCCGCGGGACAGGGGGCTTTTACGAGCAGTACTTC.

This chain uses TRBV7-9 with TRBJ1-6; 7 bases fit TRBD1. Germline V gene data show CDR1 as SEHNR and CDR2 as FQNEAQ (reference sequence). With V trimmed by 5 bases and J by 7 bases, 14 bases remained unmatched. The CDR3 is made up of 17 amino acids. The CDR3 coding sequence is TGTGCCAGCAGCCGTATCCCCAGGGGGGTCCTGAATTCACCCCTCCACTTT. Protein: CASSRIPRGVLNSPLHF.

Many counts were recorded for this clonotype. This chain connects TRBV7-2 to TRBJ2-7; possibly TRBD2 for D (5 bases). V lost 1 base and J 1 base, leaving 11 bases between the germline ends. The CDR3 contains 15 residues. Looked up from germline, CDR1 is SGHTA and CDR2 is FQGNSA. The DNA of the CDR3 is TGTGCCAGCAGCTTAGTAGCGCGGGCATCCTACGAGCAGTACTTC. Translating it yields CASSLVARASYEQYF.